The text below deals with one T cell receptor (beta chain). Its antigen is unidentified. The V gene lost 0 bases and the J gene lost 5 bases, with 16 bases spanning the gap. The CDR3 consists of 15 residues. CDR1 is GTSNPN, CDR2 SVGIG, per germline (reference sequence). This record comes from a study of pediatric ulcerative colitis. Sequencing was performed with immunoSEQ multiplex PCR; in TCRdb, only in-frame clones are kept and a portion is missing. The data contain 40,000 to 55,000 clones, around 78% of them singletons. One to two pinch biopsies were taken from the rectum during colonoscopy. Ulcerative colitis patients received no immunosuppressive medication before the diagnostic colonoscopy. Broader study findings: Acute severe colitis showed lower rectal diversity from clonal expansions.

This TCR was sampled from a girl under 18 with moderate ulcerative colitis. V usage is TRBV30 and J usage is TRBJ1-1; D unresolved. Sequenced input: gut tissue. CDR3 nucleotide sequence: TGTGCCTGGAGTGTACGGGTCAGTCTGGGAACTGAAGCTTTCTTT. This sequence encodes CAWSVRVSLGTEAFF.